One sample yielded the 9 T cell receptor beta chains listed below, sequenced in a study of blood T cell repertoires in COVID-19. This table comes from immunoSEQ multiplex PCR, and its TCRdb copy is limited to in-frame clones, with some not included. The table has 330,000 or so clones, over 75% seen once; the top ten hold approximately 3.1%. Sequences were obtained from PBMCs or T cells enriched from blood (not recorded which). The source is a young woman who had recovered from COVID-19.

The chain has TRBV18 and TRBJ1-3; 7 bases line up with TRBD1. Germline V lookup: CDR1 KGHSH, CDR2 LQKENI. Trimming removed 4 bases from V and 2 bases from J; junction bases left unmatched: 2. The CDR3 is 14 residues long. This chain's CDR3 is CASSHTGAGNTIYF. The CDR3 DNA follows: TGTGCCAGCTCACACACAGGGGCTGGAAACACCATATATTTT.

This clone was recorded once. CDR3 protein: CATLDTSYNEQFF. CDR3 nucleotide sequence: TGTGCCACGCTCGACACCTCCTACAATGAGCAGTTCTTC. The V gene is TRBV24-1, the J gene TRBJ2-1; D gene uncertain. Germline CDR1 reads KGHDR; CDR2 reads SFDVKD. This CDR3 is 13 amino acids long. V was pared by 10 bases and J by 0 bases, with 9 bases between.

The chain has TRBV3-1 (or the pseudogene TRBV3-2) and TRBJ1-2; D ambiguous. The CDR3 contains 15 residues. CDR1 is LGHDT and CDR2 is YNNKEL in the germline V gene (reference sequence). Trimming took off 0 bases at V and 0 bases at J, with 8 bases between the two ends. Written as DNA, the CDR3 is TGTGCCAGCAGCCAAGATTCGCGCTCTAACTATGGCTACACCTTC. Its translation is CASSQDSRSNYGYTF.

The chain links TRBV5-6 to TRBJ2-5; TRBD2 is a possible D gene (5 bases). This CDR3 comprises 17 residues. Germline V gene lookup returns CDR1 SGHDT and CDR2 YYEEEE. V lost 0 bases to trimming and J lost 4 bases, with 19 bases between them. DNA of the CDR3: TGTGCCAGCAGCTTGGCTTCCGGAGGCCCCGCGGGAGAGACCCAGTACTTC. This gives the protein CASSLASGGPAGETQYF.

CDR3 loop: CSVVWGGVTTPNTDTQYF. The CDR3 DNA reads as TGCAGCGTTGTGTGGGGGGGGGTCACGACCCCTAACACAGATACGCAGTATTTT. The V and J genes are TRBV29-1 and TRBJ2-3; 7 bases agree with TRBD2. Looked up from germline, CDR1 is SQVTM and CDR2 is ANQGSEA. The length of the CDR3 is 18 residues. V was pared by 4 bases and J by 2 bases, with 18 bases of the junction left unmatched.

CDR3 region: CSVDEGGEDRNEQYF. The CDR3 DNA follows: TGCAGCGTTGACGAGGGTGGGGAGGATAGGAACGAGCAGTACTTC. The chain links TRBV29-1 to TRBJ2-7; TRBD2 might be the D (6 bases). The CDR3 spans 15 residues. Trimming took off 3 bases at V and 5 bases at J, with 20 bases between the two ends. The germline V gene has CDR1 SQVTM and CDR2 ANQGSEA.

This chain connects TRBV28 to TRBJ1-2; a weak D match, TRBD1 (5 bases). Germline V gene data show CDR1 as MDHEN and CDR2 as SYDVKM. V was trimmed by 9 bases and J by 5 bases, leaving 16 bases between them. The CDR3 has 13 residues. CDR3 protein: CASQGSTSYGYTF. DNA of the CDR3: TGTGCCAGTCAGGGCTCGACCTCGTATGGCTACACCTTC.

The genes are TRBV14 and TRBJ2-3; D possibly corresponds to TRBD2 (5 bases). The germline gives CDR1 SGHDN, CDR2 FVKESK. This CDR3 contains 15 residues. Trimming pared 1 base from V and 0 bases from J, leaving 8 bases between. CDR3 nucleotide sequence: TGTGCCAGCAGCCAAGGGAGGAGAAGCACAGATACGCAGTATTTT. Its translation is CASSQGRRSTDTQYF.

The chain employs TRBV10-3 and TRBJ1-2, with D perhaps matching TRBD1 (6 bases). The V end lost 7 bases, the J end lost 7 bases, and 16 bases lay between the germline ends. Per germline, CDR1 ENHRY and CDR2 SYGVKD. CDR3 size: 13 residues. CDR3 region: CAITTAGESGYTF. The CDR3 DNA reads as TGTGCCATCACGACCGCAGGGGAGAGTGGCTACACCTTC.